This T cell receptor beta chain stems from a study of T cell repertoires in cytomegalovirus infection. General study points: There were HLA-C-restricted CMV-specific TCR beta clonotypes dominating the ex vivo response.

Regarding this clonotype: Its antigen is still unknown.

The V gene lost 0 bases and the J gene lost 2 bases, with 13 bases spanning the gap. Germline CDR1 SGHNT, CDR2 YENEEA. The CDR3 totals 16 residues. MiXCR, run by TCRdb on the reads, gives a single entry per CDR3 protein. The sample has 150,000 to 200,000 distinct CDR3 sequences; around 20% are singletons. This TCR was recovered from a human donor in good health (CMV status not recorded). Some clones in this sample may be carry-over from other donors' samples. J is TRBJ2-5 and V is TRBV11-3; D not resolved. Sequencing was done on a sample of PBMCs. CDR3 in DNA: TGTGCCAGCAGCTTAGAAGAAGGGATCGCACAAGAGACCCAGTACTTC. It is translated as CASSLEEGIAQETQYF.